This TCR beta chain was profiled in a study of shared clonotypes between healthy human individuals. Study summary: Researchers assigned three CD4 naive, three CD4 memory, two CD8 naive and one CD8 memory plate to each donor. Study results and limitations: It was observed that about 5% of naive CD4 clonotypes were shared across several donors. Generally, naive subsets (rather than memory subsets) showed larger estimated richness.

Germline assignment: CDR1 SQVTM and CDR2 ANQGSEA. Trimming removed 8 bases from V and 0 bases from J; junction bases left unmatched: 19. This CDR3 contains 18 residues. Naive CD8 cells, CD45RO-negative and positively selected for CCR7, excluded terminally differentiated effector memory CD45RA+ cells. To note about this clone: No antigen is known for it.

How the authors handled the data: As immunoSEQ supplied junction-only sequences (without quality scores), filtering differed. The method was immunoSEQ multiplex PCR; TCRdb's version includes in-frame clones alone and lacks a portion of them. That table furnishes V, J and clone size, whereas the DNA furnished D and trimming. The sample shows 700,000 to 950,000 clones, about 96% of them seen only once. The TCR comes from a man under 40 in good health. Sequenced sample: naive CD8+ T cells sorted from blood. The V call is TRBV29-1, the J call TRBJ2-1; 7 bases are shared with TRBD2. CDR3 sequence (DNA): TGCAGCCTCCGACCGGCTAGCGGCAAAGAAAGCTCCTACAATGAGCAGTTCTTC. Protein: CSLRPASGKESSYNEQFF.